The following is a TCR beta chain sequence with its context. The sample is drawn from a study of control samples from healthy donors and cancer patients. TCRdb's table, derived via immunoSEQ multiplex PCR, lists solely in-frame clones and lacks some. Of just over 80,000 clones in the sample, around 94% are singletons; the top ten hold around 4.5%. Germline-derived CDR1 and CDR2 are MNHNY and SVGAGI (reference sequence). There are 13 residues in the CDR3. V lost 8 bases and J lost 6; bases outside the gene matches: 4. The clonotype originates from a woman aged 18-35 years in good health. The sample was blood. The chain combines TRBV6-6 with TRBJ2-1, with 10 bases lining up with TRBD1. The CDR3 region has the DNA TGTGCCAGCCGAAGGACAGGGGGCAATGAGCAGTTCTTC. This translates into CASRRTGGNEQFF.